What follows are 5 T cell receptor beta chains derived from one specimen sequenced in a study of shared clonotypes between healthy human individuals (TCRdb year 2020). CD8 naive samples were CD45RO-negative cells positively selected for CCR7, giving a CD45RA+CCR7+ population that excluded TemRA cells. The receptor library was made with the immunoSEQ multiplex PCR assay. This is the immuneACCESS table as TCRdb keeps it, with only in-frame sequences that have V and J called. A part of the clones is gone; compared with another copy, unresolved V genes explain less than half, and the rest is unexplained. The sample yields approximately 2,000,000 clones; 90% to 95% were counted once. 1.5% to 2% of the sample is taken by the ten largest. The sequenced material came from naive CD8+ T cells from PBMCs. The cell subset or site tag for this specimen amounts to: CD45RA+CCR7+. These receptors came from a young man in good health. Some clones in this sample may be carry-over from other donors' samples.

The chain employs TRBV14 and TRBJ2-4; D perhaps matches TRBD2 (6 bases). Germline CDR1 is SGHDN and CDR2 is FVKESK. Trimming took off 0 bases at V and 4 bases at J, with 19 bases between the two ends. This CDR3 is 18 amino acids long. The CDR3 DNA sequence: TGTGCCAGCAGCCAAGATCCGGGGACGGGAGACTGGAAAAACATTCAGTACTTC. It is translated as CASSQDPGTGDWKNIQYF.

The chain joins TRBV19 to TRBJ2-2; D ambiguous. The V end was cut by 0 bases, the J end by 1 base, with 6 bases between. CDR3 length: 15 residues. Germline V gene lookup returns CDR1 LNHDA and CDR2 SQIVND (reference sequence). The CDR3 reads CASSIDGGNTGELFF. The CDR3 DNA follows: TGTGCCAGTAGTATAGACGGCGGGAACACCGGGGAGCTGTTTTTT.

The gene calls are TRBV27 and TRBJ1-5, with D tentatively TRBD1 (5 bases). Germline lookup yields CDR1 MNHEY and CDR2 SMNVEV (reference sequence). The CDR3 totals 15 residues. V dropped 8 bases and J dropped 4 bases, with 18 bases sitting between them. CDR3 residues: CASGRGRQPNQPQHF. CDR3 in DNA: TGTGCCAGCGGCCGGGGCCGCCAGCCGAATCAGCCCCAGCATTTT.

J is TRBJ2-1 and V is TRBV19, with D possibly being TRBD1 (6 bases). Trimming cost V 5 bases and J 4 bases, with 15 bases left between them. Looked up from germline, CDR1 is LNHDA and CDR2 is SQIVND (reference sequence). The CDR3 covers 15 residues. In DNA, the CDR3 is TGTGCCAGTAGTGGGACACCTAACTTATACAATGAGCAGTTCTTC. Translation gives CASSGTPNLYNEQFF.

CDR3 region: CASSPALVGRVAETQYF. As DNA, the CDR3 is TGTGCCAGCAGCCCCGCCCTGGTGGGGAGGGTAGCAGAGACCCAGTACTTC. This chain uses TRBV7-2 with TRBJ2-5; 7 bases match TRBD2. Trimming at V came to 5 bases and at J to 4 bases, leaving 16 bases not matched to a gene. The CDR3 spans 17 residues. Germline V CDR1 and CDR2: SGHTA, FQGNSA.